These 21 T cell receptor beta chains were sequenced from one sample in a study of cytomegalovirus exposure and HLA in healthy donors. With 60 Vbeta and 13 Jbeta primers, the PCR was carried out. Sequencing was performed with immunoSEQ multiplex PCR; in TCRdb, only in-frame clones are kept and a portion is missing. Here the sample spans roughly 190,000 clones, over 70% being singletons. Specimen: PBMCs. These receptors all come from a woman aged 18-29 years in good health and CMV-seronegative.

In DNA, the CDR3 is TGTGCCAGCACCCTCAATGAAAAACTGTTTTTT. Encoded protein: CASTLNEKLFF. This chain uses TRBV28 with TRBJ1-4; D not resolved. Germline V gene data show CDR1 as MDHEN and CDR2 as SYDVKM. The CDR3 has 11 amino acids. Trimming cost V 7 bases and J 5 bases, with 5 bases left between them.

This clone was counted a single time. CDR3: CASSWAGNQETQYF. CDR3 nucleotide sequence: TGTGCCAGCAGTTGGGCGGGGAACCAAGAGACCCAGTACTTC. V usage is TRBV6-6 and J usage is TRBJ2-5, with D perhaps TRBD2 (6 bases). CDR3 length equals 14 residues. Trimming left V 4 bases short and J 0 bases short, with 9 bases between. Looked up from germline, CDR1 is MNHNY and CDR2 is SVGAGI (reference sequence).

This sequence joins TRBV7-9 and TRBJ2-3; 7 bases fit TRBD2. CDR1 SEHNR and CDR2 FQNEAQ come from the germline V gene (reference sequence). The V and J ends lost 3 bases and 3 bases, in that order; junction bases with no gene match: 6. The CDR3 length is 15 residues. CDR3 in DNA: TGTGCCAGCAGCTTGGGCGGGGGTAAAACAGATACGCAGTATTTT. Protein: CASSLGGGKTDTQYF.

The chain combines TRBV6-5 with TRBJ1-2, with 10 bases fitting TRBD1. From germline, CDR1 is MNHEY and CDR2 SVGAGI. V was clipped by 7 bases and J by 7 bases; unmatched bases: 12. The CDR3 is made up of 15 amino acids. CDR3: CASTNTRQGAGGYTF. DNA of the CDR3: TGTGCCAGCACCAACACCCGACAGGGGGCAGGTGGCTACACCTTC.

The chain employs TRBV1 and TRBJ1-1; no check of the table's D call, TRBD1, against the DNA was made. TRBV1 is noted as a pseudogene. There are 16 residues in the CDR3. Written as DNA, the CDR3 is TGCACCAGCAGCCAAGAGGGAAGTGGGGGCGCCCCTGAAGCTTTCTTT. This translates into CTSSQEGSGGAPEAFF.

The chain joins TRBV30 to TRBJ2-1, with TRBD2 identical over 9 bases. Germline V gene lookup returns CDR1 GTSNPN and CDR2 SVGIG (reference sequence). The CDR3 is 15 amino acids. The V gene end was trimmed by 5 bases and the J gene end by 9 bases; junction bases not matched to a gene: 14. The CDR3 DNA is TGTGCCTGGTACCCCGAGGTAGCGGGAGCTACTGAGCAGTTCTTC. Protein product: CAWYPEVAGATEQFF.

This clone appeared once. The genes are TRBV2 and TRBJ2-2; 16 bases match TRBD2. After removal of 6 bases from V and 5 bases from J, the junction contained 0 bases not matched to a gene. Germline V gene sequence: CDR1 SNHLY, CDR2 FYNNEI. This CDR3 has 15 residues. The DNA of the CDR3 is TGTGCCAGCAGGGGACTAGCGGGAGGGACCGGGGAGCTGTTTTTT. Translating gives CASRGLAGGTGELFF.

The chain has TRBV7-2 and TRBJ1-1, with a tentative D call TRBD1 (6 bases). This CDR3 has 14 residues. Per the germline V gene, CDR1 is SGHTA and CDR2 is FQGNSA. Trimming removed 5 bases from V and 1 base from J, with 11 bases in between. Here the CDR3 DNA reads TGTGCCAGCAGCCCGCCGACAGGGAACACTGAAGCTTTCTTT. It codes for CASSPPTGNTEAFF.

The chain employs TRBV7-2 and TRBJ2-5; D uncertain. CDR1 SGHTA and CDR2 FQGNSA come from the germline V gene. This CDR3 comprises 17 residues. Trimming removed 2 bases at V and 2 bases at J, with 18 bases between. CDR3 nucleotide sequence: TGTGCCAGCAGCTTATTCCCCCCTAAGCTGAAACAAGAGACCCAGTACTTC. Translating it yields CASSLFPPKLKQETQYF.

In DNA, the CDR3 is TGTGCCAGCATGATACAGGGGGGGGGTGGAGCTTTCTTT. This encodes CASMIQGGGGAFF. The chain combines TRBV5-6 with TRBJ1-1; 8 positions match TRBD1. Trimming at V came to 6 bases and at J to 10 bases, leaving 11 bases not matched to a gene. The CDR3 contains 13 residues. CDR1 is SGHDT, CDR2 YYEEEE, per germline.

J is TRBJ1-2 and V is TRBV28, with D unresolved. There are 12 residues in the CDR3. V shed 8 bases and J shed 0 bases, with 7 bases lying between them. CDR1 is MDHEN and CDR2 is SYDVKM in the germline V gene. CDR3 amino acids: CASGRTNYGYTF. The CDR3 DNA reads TGTGCCAGCGGCAGAACTAACTATGGCTACACCTTC.

This chain joins TRBV7-9 and TRBJ1-5, with 8 bases that match TRBD1. CDR3 length equals 16 residues. The V gene end was trimmed by 2 bases and the J gene end by 3 bases; junction bases not matched to a gene: 6. Germline-derived CDR1 and CDR2 are SEHNR and FQNEAQ (reference sequence). CDR3 coding DNA: TGTGCCAGCAGCTTAACCGGGACAGGCTACAATCAGCCCCAGCATTTT. It is translated as CASSLTGTGYNQPQHF. Full variable domain (remainder filled in from reference TRBV7-9 and TRBJ1-5): DTGVSQNPRHKITKRGQNVTFRCDPISEHNRLYWYRQTLGQGPEFLTYFQNEAQLEKSRLLSDRFSAERPKGSFSTLEIQRTEQGDSAMYLCASSLTGTGYNQPQHFGDGTRLSIL.

V usage is TRBV5-1 and J usage is TRBJ2-5, with D perhaps matching TRBD2 (6 bases). This CDR3 spans 14 amino acids. The germline gives CDR1 SGHRS, CDR2 YFSETQ. Trimming removed 0 bases from V and 4 bases from J, with 10 bases in between. Written as DNA, the CDR3 is TGCGCCAGCAGCTTGGACCCGGGAGCAGAGACCCAGTACTTC. This sequence encodes CASSLDPGAETQYF.

The chain couples TRBV6-1 to TRBJ2-7; unclear D gene. Germline V gene data show CDR1 as MNHNS and CDR2 as SASEGT. CDR3 length: 12 amino acids. The CDR3 bases are TGTGCGTCCGCGGCCCCTGGATACGAGCAGTACTTC. It specifies CASAAPGYEQYF.

The rearrangement joins TRBV10-3 to TRBJ1-6; the match to TRBD1 covers 7 bases. CDR3 length: 14 residues. Trimming at V came to 3 bases and at J to 5 bases, leaving 1 base not matched to a gene. Per germline, CDR1 ENHRY and CDR2 SYGVKD. CDR3 protein: CAISDRGDNSPLHF. CDR3 bases: TGTGCCATCAGTGACAGGGGGGATAATTCACCCCTCCACTTT.

This chain links TRBV13 with TRBJ2-4; 7 nucleotides line up with TRBD1. V shed 5 bases, J shed 0 bases, and the junction held 7 bases outside the gene matches. The CDR3 is 16 residues long. From germline, CDR1 is PRHDT and CDR2 FYEKMQ (reference sequence). CDR3 sequence (DNA): TGTGCCAGCAGCACCGGACAGGCACAAGCCAAAAACATTCAGTACTTC. This sequence encodes CASSTGQAQAKNIQYF.

This clone has only a few counts. The CDR3: CASSAEGTENYEQYF. The CDR3 DNA reads TGTGCCAGCAGCGCAGAGGGGACAGAAAACTACGAGCAGTACTTC. V and J are TRBV9 and TRBJ2-7; the match to TRBD1 covers 7 bases. Per the germline V gene, CDR1 is SGDLS and CDR2 is YYNGEE. This CDR3 is 15 amino acids long. V shed 3 bases, J shed 3 bases, and the junction held 9 bases outside the gene matches.

The sample holds a few counts of this clone. The chain links TRBV18 to TRBJ2-1; 8 nucleotides match TRBD1. Trimming at V came to 3 bases and at J to 9 bases, leaving 16 bases not matched to a gene. The CDR3 contains 17 residues. From germline, CDR1 is KGHSH and CDR2 LQKENI. CDR3 loop: CASSPRGQDPPYGEQFF. CDR3 DNA sequence: TGTGCCAGCTCACCTAGGGGACAGGACCCACCCTATGGTGAGCAGTTCTTC.

V and J are TRBV7-9 and TRBJ2-2, with D possibly matching TRBD1 (5 bases). CDR1 SEHNR and CDR2 FQNEAQ come from the germline V gene (reference sequence). This CDR3 spans 14 amino acids. V lost 0 bases and J lost 4, with 6 bases in between. The CDR3 protein is CASSLADTTGELFF. The CDR3 DNA follows: TGTGCCAGCAGCTTAGCGGACACCACCGGGGAGCTGTTTTTT.

In regard to this clone: The CDR3 end shows no conserved phenylalanine or tryptophan, and so a read error is likely. This chain joins TRBV7-9 and TRBJ2-3, with D perhaps TRBD2 (5 bases). The CDR3 runs to 15 residues. V lost 1 base to trimming and J lost 1 base, with 9 bases between them. The V gene's germline CDR1 is SEHNR and CDR2 FQNEAQ (reference sequence). The chain's CDR3 is CASSLVASGTDTQYS. The CDR3 DNA follows: TGTGCCAGCAGCTTAGTAGCGTCGGGCACAGATACGCAGTATTCT.

Worth noting for this clone: This sample also contains other DNA sequences that code for the same CDR3. The chain links TRBV5-1 to TRBJ1-1; D may be TRBD1 (5 bases). This CDR3 spans 13 amino acids. The V gene lost 0 bases and the J gene lost 4 bases, with 7 bases spanning the gap. Germline assignment: CDR1 SGHRS and CDR2 YFSETQ. The CDR3 reads CASSLGRGTEAFF. CDR3 DNA sequence: TGCGCCAGCAGCTTGGGGAGGGGCACTGAAGCTTTCTTT.